A single sample is the source of the 8 T cell receptor beta chains below, sequenced in a study of blood T cell repertoires in COVID-19. Generated by immunoSEQ multiplex PCR, the TCRdb table keeps only in-frame clones and is missing some. The table lists roughly 160,000 clones, about 74% of them singletons. Sequences were obtained from peripheral blood. The receptors were sampled from a woman of 80 years or more with acute or convalescent COVID-19.

The chain carries TRBV11-2 and TRBJ1-3; maybe TRBD1 (6 bases). Per germline, CDR1 SGHAT and CDR2 FQNNGV. Trimming took 5 bases from V and 0 from J, leaving 11 bases between them. The CDR3 is made up of 15 amino acids. DNA for the CDR3: TGTGCCAGCAGCATCGGGACAACCTCTGGAAACACCATATATTTT. It yields the protein CASSIGTTSGNTIYF.

The CDR3 spells CASSLDRGRNYGYTF. CDR3 in DNA: TGTGCCAGCAGCTTGGACAGGGGTCGGAACTATGGCTACACCTTC. The V and J genes are TRBV11-2 and TRBJ1-2, with 9 bases fitting TRBD1. Per germline, CDR1 SGHAT and CDR2 FQNNGV. The CDR3 consists of 15 residues. V lost 3 bases, J lost 2 bases, and 4 bases stayed unmatched.

This sequence joins TRBV7-2 and TRBJ2-1, with 7 bases identical to TRBD1. CDR3 size: 15 residues. Per germline, CDR1 SGHTA and CDR2 FQGNSA. The V gene end was trimmed by 3 bases and the J gene end by 4 bases; junction bases not matched to a gene: 6. CDR3 loop: CASSLTPGQYNEQFF. Written as DNA, the CDR3 is TGTGCCAGCAGCTTGACCCCGGGACAGTACAATGAGCAGTTCTTC.

This clone appeared once. The chain is built from TRBV7-3 and TRBJ2-1, with D possibly being TRBD2 (7 bases). V lost 3 bases and J lost 8, with 14 bases in between. This CDR3 contains 14 residues. Germline V CDR1 and CDR2: SGHTA, FQGTGA. CDR3 in amino acids: CASSFRAGAHEQFF. CDR3 coding DNA: TGTGCCAGCAGCTTCCGGGCGGGGGCCCATGAGCAGTTCTTC.

The chain joins TRBV14 to TRBJ1-5; 9 bases fit TRBD1. J gave up 6 bases and V 5 bases, and 2 bases lay outside the gene matches. Germline assignment: CDR1 SGHDN and CDR2 FVKESK. The CDR3 runs 13 residues. CDR3 amino acids: CASSEQGAQPQHF. The CDR3, as DNA: TGTGCCAGCAGCGAACAGGGGGCTCAGCCCCAGCATTTT.

The rearrangement links TRBV4-1 to TRBJ1-5; tentatively, D is TRBD1 (5 bases). V was pared by 2 bases and J by 3 bases, with 14 bases between. CDR1 and CDR2 (germline): MGHRA, YSYEKL. The CDR3 runs to 16 residues. CDR3 protein: CASSQFQGTANQPQHF. DNA of the CDR3: TGCGCCAGCAGCCAATTTCAGGGAACGGCCAATCAGCCCCAGCATTTT.

The chain combines TRBV6-5 with TRBJ2-7, with TRBD2 matching 7 bases. Germline V lookup: CDR1 MNHEY, CDR2 SVGAGI. V was clipped by 8 bases and J by 7 bases; unmatched bases: 8. There are 12 residues in the CDR3. The CDR3 coding sequence is TGTGCCAGCGAAACGGGAGCGGGGGAGCAGTACTTC. It codes for CASETGAGEQYF.

This chain uses TRBV5-4 with TRBJ1-3, with D hard to call. V was clipped by 0 bases and J by 0 bases, with 7 bases between them. Germline values: CDR1 SGHNT, CDR2 YYREEE (reference sequence). This CDR3 comprises 15 residues. In DNA form, the CDR3 reads TGTGCCAGCAGCTTGGAGTACAACTCTGGAAACACCATATATTTT. Protein product: CASSLEYNSGNTIYF.